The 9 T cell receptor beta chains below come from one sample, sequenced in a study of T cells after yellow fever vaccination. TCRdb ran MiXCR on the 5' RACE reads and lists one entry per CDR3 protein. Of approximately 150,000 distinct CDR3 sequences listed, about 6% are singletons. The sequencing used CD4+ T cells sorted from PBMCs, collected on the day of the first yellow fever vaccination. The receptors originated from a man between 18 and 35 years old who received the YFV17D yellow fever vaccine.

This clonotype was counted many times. The CDR3 loop reads CASRTDGNSPLHF. CDR3 DNA: TGTGCCAGCAGGACGGATGGCAATTCACCCCTCCACTTT. The V and J genes are TRBV6-2 or TRBV6-3 and TRBJ1-6, with D unclear. Germline CDR1 and CDR2: MNHEY and SVGEGT. CDR3 length: 13 residues. V lost 6 bases and J lost 7, with 10 bases in between.

CDR3 amino acids: CASSFNGLGPYEQYF. The CDR3 DNA is TGTGCCAGCAGCTTTAATGGTCTAGGCCCCTACGAGCAGTACTTC. The chain has TRBV7-2 and TRBJ2-7, with unresolved D. The length of the CDR3 is 15 residues. V lost 3 bases and J 2 bases, leaving 14 bases between the germline ends. Germline CDR1 is SGHTA and CDR2 is FQGNSA.

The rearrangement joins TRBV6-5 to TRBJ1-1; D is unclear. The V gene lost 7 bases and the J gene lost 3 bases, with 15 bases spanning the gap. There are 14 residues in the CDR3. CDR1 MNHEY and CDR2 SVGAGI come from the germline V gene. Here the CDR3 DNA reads TGTGCCAGCATTTATACGGAAACGGACACTGAAGCTTTCTTT. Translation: CASIYTETDTEAFF.

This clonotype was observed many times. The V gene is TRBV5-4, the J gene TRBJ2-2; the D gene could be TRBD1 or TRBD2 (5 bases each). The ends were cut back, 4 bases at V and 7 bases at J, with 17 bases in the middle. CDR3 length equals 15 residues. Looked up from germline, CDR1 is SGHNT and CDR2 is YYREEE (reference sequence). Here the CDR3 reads CASSLPGTLGGELFF. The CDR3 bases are TGTGCCAGCAGCCTGCCCGGGACCCTCGGCGGGGAGCTGTTTTTT.

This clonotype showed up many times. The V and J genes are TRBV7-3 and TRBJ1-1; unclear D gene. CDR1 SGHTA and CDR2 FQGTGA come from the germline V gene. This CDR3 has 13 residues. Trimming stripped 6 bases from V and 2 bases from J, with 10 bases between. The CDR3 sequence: CASRPTPNTEAFF. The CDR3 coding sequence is TGTGCCAGCAGGCCAACACCTAACACTGAAGCTTTCTTT.

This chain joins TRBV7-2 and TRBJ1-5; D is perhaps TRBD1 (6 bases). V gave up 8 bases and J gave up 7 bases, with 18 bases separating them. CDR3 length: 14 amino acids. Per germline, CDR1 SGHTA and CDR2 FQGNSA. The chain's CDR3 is CASAPRGGGQPQHF. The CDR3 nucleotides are TGTGCCAGCGCCCCGAGGGGGGGAGGGCAGCCCCAGCATTTT. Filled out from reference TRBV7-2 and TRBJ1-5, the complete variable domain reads GAGVSQSPSNKVTEKGKDVELRCDPISGHTALYWYRQSLGQGLEFLIYFQGNSAPDKSGLPSDRFSAERTGGSVSTLTIQRTQQEDSAVYLCASAPRGGGQPQHFGDGTRLSIL.

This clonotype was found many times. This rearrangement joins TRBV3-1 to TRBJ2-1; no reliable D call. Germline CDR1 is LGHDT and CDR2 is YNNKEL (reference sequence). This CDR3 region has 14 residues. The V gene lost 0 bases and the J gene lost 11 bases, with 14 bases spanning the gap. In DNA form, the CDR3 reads TGTGCCAGCAGCCAAGATCAAGGCAGTGGGAAGCAGTTCTTC. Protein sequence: CASSQDQGSGKQFF.

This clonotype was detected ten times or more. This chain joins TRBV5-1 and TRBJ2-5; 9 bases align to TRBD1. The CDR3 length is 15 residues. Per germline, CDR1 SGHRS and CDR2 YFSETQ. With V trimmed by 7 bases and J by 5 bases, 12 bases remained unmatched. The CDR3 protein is CASRVGTGIWETQYF. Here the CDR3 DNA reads TGCGCCAGCCGGGTCGGGACAGGGATATGGGAGACCCAGTACTTC.

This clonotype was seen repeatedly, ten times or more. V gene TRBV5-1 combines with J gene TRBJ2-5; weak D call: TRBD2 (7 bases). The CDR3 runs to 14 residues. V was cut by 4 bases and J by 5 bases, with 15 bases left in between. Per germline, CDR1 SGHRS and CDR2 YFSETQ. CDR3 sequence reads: CASSVGGGEETQYF. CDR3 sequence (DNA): TGCGCCAGCAGCGTTGGCGGGGGCGAGGAGACCCAGTACTTC.